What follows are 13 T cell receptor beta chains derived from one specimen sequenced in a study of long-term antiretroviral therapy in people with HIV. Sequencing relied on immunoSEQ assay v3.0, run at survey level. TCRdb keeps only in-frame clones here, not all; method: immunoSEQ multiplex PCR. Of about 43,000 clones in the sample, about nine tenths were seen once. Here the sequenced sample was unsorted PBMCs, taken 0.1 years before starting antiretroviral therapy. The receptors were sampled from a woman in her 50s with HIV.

CDR3 sequence (DNA): TGTGCCAGCAGCTTAAGCGGAGCGGGGGGGATCCAAGAGACCCAGTACTTC. Translated: CASSLSGAGGIQETQYF. The chain joins TRBV13 to TRBJ2-5; 10 bases map to TRBD2. CDR1 and CDR2 from the germline V gene are PRHDT and FYEKMQ (reference sequence). With 2 bases clipped from V and 1 base from J, the junction kept 7 bases outside the gene matches. This CDR3 has 17 amino acids. The full variable domain, in which reference TRBV13 and TRBJ2-5 provide the parts outside the CDR3, is AAGVIQSPRHLIKEKRETATLKCYPIPRHDTVYWYQQGPGQDPQFLISFYEKMQSDKGSIPDRFSAQQFSDYHSELNMSSLELGDSALYFCASSLSGAGGIQETQYFGPGTRLLVL.

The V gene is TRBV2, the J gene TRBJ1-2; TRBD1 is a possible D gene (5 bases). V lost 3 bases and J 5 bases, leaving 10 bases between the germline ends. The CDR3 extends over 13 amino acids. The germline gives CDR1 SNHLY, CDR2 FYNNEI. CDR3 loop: CASSERQIYGYTF. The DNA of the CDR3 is TGTGCCAGCAGTGAGAGACAGATATATGGCTACACCTTC.

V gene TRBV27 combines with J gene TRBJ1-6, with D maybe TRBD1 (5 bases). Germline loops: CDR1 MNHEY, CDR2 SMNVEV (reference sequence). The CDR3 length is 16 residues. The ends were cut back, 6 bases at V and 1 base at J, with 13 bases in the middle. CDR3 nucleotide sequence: TGTGCCAGCAGCCCGCCGCAGGGTTCCTATAATTCACCCCTCCACTTT. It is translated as CASSPPQGSYNSPLHF.

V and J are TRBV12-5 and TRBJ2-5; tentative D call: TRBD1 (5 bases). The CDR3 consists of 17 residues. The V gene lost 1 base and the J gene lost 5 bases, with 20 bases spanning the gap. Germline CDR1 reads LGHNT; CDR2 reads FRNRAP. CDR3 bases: TGTGCTAGTGGTTTGGCGCGTTCCCCAGGGTTTTGGGAGACCCAGTACTTC. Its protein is CASGLARSPGFWETQYF.

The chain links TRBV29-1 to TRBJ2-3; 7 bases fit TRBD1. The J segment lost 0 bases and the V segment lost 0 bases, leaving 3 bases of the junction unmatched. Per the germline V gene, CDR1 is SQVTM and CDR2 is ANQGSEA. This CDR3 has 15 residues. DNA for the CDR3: TGCAGCGTTGAAGAGACAGGGCCCAGCACAGATACGCAGTATTTT. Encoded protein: CSVEETGPSTDTQYF.

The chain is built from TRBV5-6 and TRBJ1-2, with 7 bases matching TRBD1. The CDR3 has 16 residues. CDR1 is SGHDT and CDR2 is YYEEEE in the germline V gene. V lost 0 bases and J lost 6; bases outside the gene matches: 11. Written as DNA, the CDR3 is TGTGCCAGCAGCTTGGTAGGGGGAGGGGGCCCAGATGGCTACACCTTC. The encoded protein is CASSLVGGGGPDGYTF.

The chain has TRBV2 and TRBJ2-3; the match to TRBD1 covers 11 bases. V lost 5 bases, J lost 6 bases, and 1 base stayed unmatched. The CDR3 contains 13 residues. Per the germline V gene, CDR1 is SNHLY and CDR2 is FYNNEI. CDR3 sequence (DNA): TGTGCCAGCAGTCGGGACAGGGGGGATACGCAGTATTTT. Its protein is CASSRDRGDTQYF.

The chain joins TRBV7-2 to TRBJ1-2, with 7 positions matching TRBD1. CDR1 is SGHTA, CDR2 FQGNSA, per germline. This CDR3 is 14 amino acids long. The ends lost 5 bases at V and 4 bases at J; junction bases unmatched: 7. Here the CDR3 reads CASSRRDSPYGYTF. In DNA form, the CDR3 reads TGTGCCAGCAGCCGCCGGGACAGTCCCTATGGCTACACCTTC.

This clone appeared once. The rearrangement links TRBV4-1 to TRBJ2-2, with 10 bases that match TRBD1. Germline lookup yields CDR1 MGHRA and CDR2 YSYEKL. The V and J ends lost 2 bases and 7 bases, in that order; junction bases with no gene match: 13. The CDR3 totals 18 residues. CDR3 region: CASSQPGGTGDDVGELFF. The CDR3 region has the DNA TGCGCCAGCAGCCAACCTGGGGGGACAGGGGACGATGTCGGGGAGCTGTTTTTT.

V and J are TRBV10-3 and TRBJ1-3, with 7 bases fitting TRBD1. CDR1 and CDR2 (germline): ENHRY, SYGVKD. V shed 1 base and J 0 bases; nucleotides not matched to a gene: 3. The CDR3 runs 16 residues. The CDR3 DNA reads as TGTGCCATCAGTGAGTGGGGACAGAGCTCTGGAAACACCATATATTTT. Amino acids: CAISEWGQSSGNTIYF.

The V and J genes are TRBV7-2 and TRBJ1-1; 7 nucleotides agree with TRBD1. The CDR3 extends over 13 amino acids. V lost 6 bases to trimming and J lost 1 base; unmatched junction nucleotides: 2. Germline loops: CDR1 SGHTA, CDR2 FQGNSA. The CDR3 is CASSPGGNTEAFF. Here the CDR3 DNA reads TGTGCCAGCAGTCCAGGGGGGAACACTGAAGCTTTCTTT.

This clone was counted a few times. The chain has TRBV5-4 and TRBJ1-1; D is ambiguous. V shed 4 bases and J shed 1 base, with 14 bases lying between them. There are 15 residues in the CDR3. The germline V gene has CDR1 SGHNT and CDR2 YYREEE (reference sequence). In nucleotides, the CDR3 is TGTGCCAGCAGCGATGCTCGAATTAGGAACACTGAAGCTTTCTTT. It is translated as CASSDARIRNTEAFF. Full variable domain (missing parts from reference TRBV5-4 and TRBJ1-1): ETGVTQSPTHLIKTRGQQVTLRCSSQSGHNTVSWYQQALGQGPQFIFQYYREEENGRGNFPPRFSGLQFPNYSSELNVNALELDDSALYLCASSDARIRNTEAFFGQGTRLTVV.

CDR3 sequence: CATSRDFSTDTQYF. The CDR3 DNA is TGTGCCACCAGCAGGGACTTTAGCACAGATACGCAGTATTTT. The genes are TRBV15 and TRBJ2-3; maybe TRBD2 (5 bases). Germline V CDR1 and CDR2: LNHNV, YYDKDF (reference sequence). The V gene lost 3 bases and the J gene lost 0 bases, with 7 bases spanning the gap. The CDR3 contains 14 residues.